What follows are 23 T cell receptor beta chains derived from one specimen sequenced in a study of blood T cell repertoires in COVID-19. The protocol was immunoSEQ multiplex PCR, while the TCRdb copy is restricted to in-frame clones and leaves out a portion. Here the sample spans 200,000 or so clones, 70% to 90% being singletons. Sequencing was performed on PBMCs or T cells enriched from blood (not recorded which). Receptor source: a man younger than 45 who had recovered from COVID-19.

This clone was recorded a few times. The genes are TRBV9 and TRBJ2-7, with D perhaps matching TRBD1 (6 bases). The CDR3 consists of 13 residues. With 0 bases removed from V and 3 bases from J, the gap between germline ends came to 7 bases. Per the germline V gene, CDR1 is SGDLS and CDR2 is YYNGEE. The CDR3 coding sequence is TGTGCCAGCAGCGTAGGACAGGACTACGAGCAGTACTTC. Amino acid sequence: CASSVGQDYEQYF.

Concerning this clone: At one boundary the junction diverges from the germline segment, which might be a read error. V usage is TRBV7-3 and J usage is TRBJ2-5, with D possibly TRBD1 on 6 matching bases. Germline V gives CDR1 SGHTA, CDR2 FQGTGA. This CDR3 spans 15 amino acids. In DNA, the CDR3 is TGTGCCAGCAGCGTAACGGGACAAACAAAAGAGACCCAGTACTTC. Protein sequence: CASSVTGQTKETQYF.

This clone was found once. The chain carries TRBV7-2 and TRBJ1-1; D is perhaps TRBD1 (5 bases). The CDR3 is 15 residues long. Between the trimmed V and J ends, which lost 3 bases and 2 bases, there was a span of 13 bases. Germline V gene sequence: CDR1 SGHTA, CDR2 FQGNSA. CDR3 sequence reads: CASSFLLTANTEAFF. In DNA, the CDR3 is TGTGCCAGCAGCTTTCTCTTGACAGCCAACACTGAAGCTTTCTTT. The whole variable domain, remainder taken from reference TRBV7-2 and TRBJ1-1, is GAGVSQSPSNKVTEKGKDVELRCDPISGHTALYWYRQSLGQGLEFLIYFQGNSAPDKSGLPSDRFSAERTGGSVSTLTIQRTQQEDSAVYLCASSFLLTANTEAFFGQGTRLTVV.

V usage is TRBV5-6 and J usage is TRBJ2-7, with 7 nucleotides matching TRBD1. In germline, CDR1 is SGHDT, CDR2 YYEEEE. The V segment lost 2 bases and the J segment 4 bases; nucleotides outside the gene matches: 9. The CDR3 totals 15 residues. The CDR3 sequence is CASSFRDRGTYEQYF. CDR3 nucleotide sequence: TGTGCCAGCAGCTTCCGGGACAGAGGGACGTACGAGCAGTACTTC.

The CDR3 DNA sequence: TGTGCCAGTAGTATTTGGGGAGCCGGCACCATATATTTT. Translated, it gives CASSIWGAGTIYF. V usage is TRBV19 and J usage is TRBJ1-3, with D uncertain. V shed 3 bases and J shed 9 bases, with 12 bases lying between them. Germline lookup yields CDR1 LNHDA and CDR2 SQIVND (reference sequence). This CDR3 is 13 amino acids long.

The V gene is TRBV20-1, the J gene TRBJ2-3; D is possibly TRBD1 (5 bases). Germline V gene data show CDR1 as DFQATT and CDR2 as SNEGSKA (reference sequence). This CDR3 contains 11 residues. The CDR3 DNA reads TGCAGAACAGGAGGCACAGATACGCAGTATTTT. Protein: CRTGGTDTQYF.

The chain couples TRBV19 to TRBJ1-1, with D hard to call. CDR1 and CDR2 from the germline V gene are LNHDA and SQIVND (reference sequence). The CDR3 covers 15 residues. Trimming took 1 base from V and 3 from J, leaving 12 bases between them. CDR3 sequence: CASSIVGSTHTEAFF. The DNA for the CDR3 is TGTGCCAGTAGTATAGTTGGCAGTACCCACACTGAAGCTTTCTTT.

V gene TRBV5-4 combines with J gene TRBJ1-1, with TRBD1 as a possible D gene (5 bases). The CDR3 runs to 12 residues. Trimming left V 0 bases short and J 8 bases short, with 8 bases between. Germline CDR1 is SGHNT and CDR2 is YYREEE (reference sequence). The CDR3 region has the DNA TGTGCCAGCAGCTTGGCGTCAGGGGAAGCTTTCTTT. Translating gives CASSLASGEAFF.

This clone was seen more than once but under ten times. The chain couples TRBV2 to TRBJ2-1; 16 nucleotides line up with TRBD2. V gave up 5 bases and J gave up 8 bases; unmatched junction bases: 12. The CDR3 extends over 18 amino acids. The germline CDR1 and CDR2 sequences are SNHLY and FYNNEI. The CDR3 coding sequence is TGTGCCAGCAGTTCGGGACTAGCGGGAGGGCCCTATTTCGATGAGCAGTTCTTC. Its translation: CASSSGLAGGPYFDEQFF.

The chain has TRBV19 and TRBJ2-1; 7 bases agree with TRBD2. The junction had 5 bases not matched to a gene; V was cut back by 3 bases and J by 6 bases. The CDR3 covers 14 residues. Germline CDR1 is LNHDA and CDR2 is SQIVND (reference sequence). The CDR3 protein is CASSIRGSLNEQFF. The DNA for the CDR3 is TGTGCCAGTAGTATTCGCGGGAGTCTCAATGAGCAGTTCTTC.

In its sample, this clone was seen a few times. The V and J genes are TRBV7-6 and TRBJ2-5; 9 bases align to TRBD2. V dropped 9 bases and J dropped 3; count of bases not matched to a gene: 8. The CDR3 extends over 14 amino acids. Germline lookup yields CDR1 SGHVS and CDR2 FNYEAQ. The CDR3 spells CASKRAGGEETQYF. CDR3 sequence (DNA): TGTGCCAGTAAACGAGCGGGGGGCGAAGAGACCCAGTACTTC. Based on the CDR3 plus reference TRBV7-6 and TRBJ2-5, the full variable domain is GAGVSQSPRYKVTKRGQDVALRCDPISGHVSLYWYRQALGQGPEFLTYFNYEAQQDKSGLPNDRFSAERPEGSISTLTIQRTEQRDSAMYRCASKRAGGEETQYFGPGTRLLVL.

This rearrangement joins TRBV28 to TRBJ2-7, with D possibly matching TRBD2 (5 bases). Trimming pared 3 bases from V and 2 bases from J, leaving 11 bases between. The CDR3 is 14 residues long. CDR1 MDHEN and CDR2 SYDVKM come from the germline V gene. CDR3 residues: CASSFFPGTYEQYF. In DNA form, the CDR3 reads TGTGCCAGCAGTTTCTTCCCGGGAACCTACGAGCAGTACTTC.

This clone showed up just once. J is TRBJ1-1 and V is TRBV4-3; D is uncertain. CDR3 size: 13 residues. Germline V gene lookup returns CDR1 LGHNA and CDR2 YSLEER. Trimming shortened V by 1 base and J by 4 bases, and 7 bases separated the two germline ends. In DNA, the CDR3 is TGCGCCAGCAGCCAAGGAGGGATCACTGAAGCTTTCTTT. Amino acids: CASSQGGITEAFF.

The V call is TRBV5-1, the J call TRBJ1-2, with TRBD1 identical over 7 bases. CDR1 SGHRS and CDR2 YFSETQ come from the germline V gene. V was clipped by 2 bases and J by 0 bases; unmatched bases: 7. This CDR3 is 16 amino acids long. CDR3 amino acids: CASSLQGTGANYGYTF. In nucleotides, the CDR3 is TGCGCCAGCAGCTTACAGGGAACAGGGGCTAACTATGGCTACACCTTC.

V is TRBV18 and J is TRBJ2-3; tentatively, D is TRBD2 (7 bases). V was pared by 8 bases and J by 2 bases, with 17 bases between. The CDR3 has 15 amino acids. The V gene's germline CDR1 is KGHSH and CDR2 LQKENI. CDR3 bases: TGTGCCAGCAGGCAGTCCGGGGGGCTCACAGATACGCAGTATTTT. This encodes CASRQSGGLTDTQYF.

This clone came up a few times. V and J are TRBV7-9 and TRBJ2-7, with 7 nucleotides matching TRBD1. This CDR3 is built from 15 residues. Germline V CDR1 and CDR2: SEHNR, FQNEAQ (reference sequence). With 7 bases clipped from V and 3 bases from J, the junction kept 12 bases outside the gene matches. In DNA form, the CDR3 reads TGTGCCAGCACCCCGCGAGGGGACAGAAACTACGAGCAGTACTTC. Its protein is CASTPRGDRNYEQYF. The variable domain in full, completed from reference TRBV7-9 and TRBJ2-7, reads DTGVSQNPRHKITKRGQNVTFRCDPISEHNRLYWYRQTLGQGPEFLTYFQNEAQLEKSRLLSDRFSAERPKGSFSTLEIQRTEQGDSAMYLCASTPRGDRNYEQYFGPGTRLTVT.

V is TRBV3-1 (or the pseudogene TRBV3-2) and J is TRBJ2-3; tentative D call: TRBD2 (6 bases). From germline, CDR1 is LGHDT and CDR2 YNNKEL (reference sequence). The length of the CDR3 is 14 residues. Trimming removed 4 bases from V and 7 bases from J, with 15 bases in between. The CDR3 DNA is TGTGCCAGCAGCCCCGGGGCGGCGGGGTATACGCAGTATTTT. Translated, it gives CASSPGAAGYTQYF.

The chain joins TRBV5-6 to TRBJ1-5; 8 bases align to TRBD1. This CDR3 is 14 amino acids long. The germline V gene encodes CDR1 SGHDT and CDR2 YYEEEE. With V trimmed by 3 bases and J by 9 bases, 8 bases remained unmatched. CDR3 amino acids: CASSYQGASRPQHF. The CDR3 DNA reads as TGTGCCAGCAGCTATCAGGGGGCCTCCCGGCCCCAGCATTTT.

The CDR3 here is CASSLDERHTDTQYF. CDR3 nucleotide sequence: TGTGCCAGTAGTCTTGATGAACGACATACAGATACGCAGTATTTT. The chain is built from TRBV19 and TRBJ2-3; D gene ambiguous. The V gene lost 5 bases and the J gene lost 3 bases, with 15 bases spanning the gap. The CDR3 extends over 15 amino acids. Germline V lookup: CDR1 LNHDA, CDR2 SQIVND (reference sequence).

The CDR3: CASSKRRQGDTEAFF. The DNA for the CDR3 is TGTGCCAGCAGCAAACGAAGACAGGGCGACACTGAAGCTTTCTTT. The rearrangement uses TRBV21-1 and TRBJ1-1; the D segment call TRBD1 is taken from the table without a DNA check. TRBV21-1 is a pseudogene locus. The CDR3 is made up of 15 amino acids.

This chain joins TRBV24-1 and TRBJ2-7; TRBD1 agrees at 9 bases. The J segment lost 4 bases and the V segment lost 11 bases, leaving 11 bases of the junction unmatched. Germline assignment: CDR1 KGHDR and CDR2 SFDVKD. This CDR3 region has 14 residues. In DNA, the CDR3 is TGTGCCATCGCTCCCAGGGACAGGGCGTACGAGCAGTACTTC. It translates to CAIAPRDRAYEQYF.

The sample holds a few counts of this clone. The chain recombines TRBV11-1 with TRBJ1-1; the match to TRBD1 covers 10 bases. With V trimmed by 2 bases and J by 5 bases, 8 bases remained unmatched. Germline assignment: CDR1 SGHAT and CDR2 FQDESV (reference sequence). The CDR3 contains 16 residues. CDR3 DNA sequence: TGTGCCAGCAGCTTAAGACCGGGACAGGGGTATACTGAAGCTTTCTTT. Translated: CASSLRPGQGYTEAFF.

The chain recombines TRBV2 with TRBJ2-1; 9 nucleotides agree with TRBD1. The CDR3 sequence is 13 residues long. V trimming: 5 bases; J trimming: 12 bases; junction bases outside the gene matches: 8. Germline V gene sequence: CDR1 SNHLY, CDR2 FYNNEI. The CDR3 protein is CASSKGQGLPQFF. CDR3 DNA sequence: TGTGCCAGCAGTAAGGGACAGGGCTTGCCGCAGTTCTTC.